The 23 T cell receptor beta chains below all came from one sample that was sequenced in a study of metastatic and nonmetastatic thyroid tumors. No treatment had been given to any patient before thyroid surgery. TCRdb used MiXCR to call clones anew from the PCR reads. The sample lists tens of thousands of clones, 9.5% to 15% seen once, with 7% to 10% in the top ten. Sequenced sample: tumor tissue. The receptor source for this set is a female donor with papillary thyroid cancer or a benign thyroid nodule (not recorded which). Some clones in this sample may be carry-over from other donors' samples.

The sample holds many counts of this clone. V gene TRBV30 combines with J gene TRBJ2-2; D gene ambiguous. Per the germline V gene, CDR1 is GTSNPN and CDR2 is SVGIG (reference sequence). The length of the CDR3 is 11 residues. Trimming took off 3 bases at V and 5 bases at J, with 4 bases between the two ends. The CDR3 DNA follows: TGTGCCTGGAGGTGGACCGGGGAGCTGTTTTTT. Translating it yields CAWRWTGELFF.

This clone was recorded many times. This chain uses TRBV3-1 with TRBJ2-1; perhaps D is TRBD1 or TRBD2 (5 bases each). Trimming removed 0 bases at V and 3 bases at J, with 18 bases between. Germline V gives CDR1 LGHDT, CDR2 YNNKEL (reference sequence). The CDR3 is made up of 18 amino acids. DNA of the CDR3: TGTGCCAGCAGCCAAGAATTCCCTTCGGGACGGCTCTACAATGAGCAGTTCTTC. Protein sequence: CASSQEFPSGRLYNEQFF.

This clone was seen a few times. This may be a read error: a much more frequent sequence differs by one nucleotide. Given the absence of the conserved phenylalanine or tryptophan at the CDR3 end, a read error is likely. V and J are TRBV2 and TRBJ2-5, with a possible D match to TRBD1 (5 bases). This CDR3 is 10 amino acids long. V was cut by 11 bases and J by 2 bases, with 6 bases left in between. Germline CDR1 reads SNHLY; CDR2 reads FYNNEI. As DNA, the CDR3 is TGTGCCCGACAGCAAGAGACCCAGTACTTA. The encoded protein is CARQQETQYL.

This chain uses TRBV20-1 with TRBJ1-6; no clear D. V dropped 3 bases and J dropped 10 bases, with 19 bases sitting between them. Germline V gene sequence: CDR1 DFQATT, CDR2 SNEGSKA (reference sequence). The CDR3 has 15 residues. Here the CDR3 reads CSASRGTTVQSPLHF. The CDR3 DNA is TGCAGTGCTAGCCGTGGTACCACGGTTCAATCACCCCTCCACTTT.

This clone appeared many times. The J gene is TRBJ2-2, the V gene TRBV12-3 or TRBV12-4; TRBD1 aligns across 10 bases. J was trimmed by 5 bases and V by 5 bases; bases with no gene match: 5. This CDR3 contains 15 residues. The CDR3, as DNA: TGTGCCAGCAGTCTTCGGGACAGGGGAACCGGGGAGCTGTTTTTT. It encodes CASSLRDRGTGELFF.

A few counts support this clone. A junction boundary mismatches the germline segment, possibly from a read error. V usage is TRBV6-1 and J usage is TRBJ2-7; 8 bases agree with TRBD1. The CDR3 consists of 14 residues. Germline V CDR1 and CDR2: MNHNS, SASEGT. The CDR3 protein is CAISGWGTGYEQYF. CDR3 bases: TGTGCCATCAGTGGTTGGGGGACAGGCTATGAGCAGTACTTC.

In this sample, this clone turned up a few times. The junction and the germline gene differ at one end; a read error may be behind it. V and J are TRBV6-1 and TRBJ1-2; D is unresolved. CDR1 is MNHNS and CDR2 is SASEGT in the germline V gene. CDR3 length equals 12 residues. The CDR3 protein is CASTEDIDGYNF. In DNA form, the CDR3 reads TGTGCCAGCACGGAGGATATCGACGGCTACAACTTC.

V is TRBV7-9 and J is TRBJ1-1; D ambiguous. Germline CDR1 is SEHNR and CDR2 is FQNEAQ (reference sequence). V lost 2 bases to trimming and J lost 4 bases, with 8 bases between them. The CDR3 runs 13 residues. This CDR3 reads CASSLTLVTEAFF. The CDR3 DNA reads TGTGCCAGCAGCTTAACACTTGTCACTGAAGCTTTCTTT.

This clone has just a few counts. The V gene is TRBV5-6, the J gene TRBJ2-5; D unclear. Germline values: CDR1 SGHDT, CDR2 YYEEEE. Trimming cost V 2 bases and J 4 bases, with 12 bases left between them. The CDR3 length is 14 residues. The CDR3 nucleotides read TGTGCCAGCAGCTTAGTTAGGGTGTCAGAGACCCAGTACTTC. Amino acids: CASSLVRVSETQYF.

About this clone: This may be a read error, as it is one base from a much larger clone. Within the sample, other DNA sequences also encode this same CDR3. This chain uses TRBV7-3 with TRBJ1-2; perhaps TRBD1 as D (5 bases). Per the germline V gene, CDR1 is SGHTA and CDR2 is FQGTGA. The CDR3 loop spans 13 amino acids. The V end lost 8 bases, the J end lost 5 bases, and 15 bases lay between the germline ends. The CDR3 bases are TGTGCCAGCCGTCCACCAGGGATATATGGCTACACCTTC. Amino acids: CASRPPGIYGYTF.

This clone came up many times. The gene calls are TRBV19 and TRBJ1-4, with TRBD1 matching over 10 bases. The germline gives CDR1 LNHDA, CDR2 SQIVND (reference sequence). Germline trimming cut 6 bases from V and 6 bases from J; bases unmatched to any gene: 7. The CDR3 runs 15 residues. Here the CDR3 DNA reads TGTGCCAGTAGGCCCGACAGGGGGCGGGATGAAAAACTGTTTTTT. Protein: CASRPDRGRDEKLFF.

This clone appeared many times. This rearrangement joins TRBV20-1 to TRBJ2-1; 10 bases agree with TRBD2. Germline values: CDR1 DFQATT, CDR2 SNEGSKA (reference sequence). Losses at the gene ends were 3 bases for V and 15 bases for J; bases not matched to a gene: 11. CDR3 length: 13 residues. CDR3: CSASPNLAGAGFF. The CDR3 nucleotides are TGCAGTGCTAGCCCGAACCTAGCGGGAGCGGGGTTCTTC.

The chain has TRBV5-1 and TRBJ1-6; weak D call: TRBD1 (5 bases). The CDR3 has 15 residues. Between the trimmed V and J ends, which lost 0 bases and 8 bases, there was a span of 12 bases. Germline CDR1 reads SGHRS; CDR2 reads YFSETQ. The CDR3 DNA reads as TGCGCCAGCAGCTTGGATGGGGGGTCGGATTCACCCCTCCACTTT. This codes for CASSLDGGSDSPLHF. Using reference TRBV5-1 and TRBJ1-6 for the parts outside the CDR3, the full variable domain is KAGVTQTPRYLIKTRGQQVTLSCSPISGHRSVSWYQQTPGQGLQFLFEYFSETQRNKGNFPGRFSGRQFSNSRSEMNVSTLELGDSALYLCASSLDGGSDSPLHFGNGTRLTVT.

The sample holds many counts of this clone. The CDR3 loop is CASSPQRGLAGNTGELFF. The CDR3 coding sequence is TGTGCCAGTAGCCCGCAAAGGGGGCTAGCGGGAAACACCGGGGAGCTGTTTTTT. The chain uses TRBV19 and TRBJ2-2; 9 bases fit TRBD2. The germline V gene encodes CDR1 LNHDA and CDR2 SQIVND (reference sequence). CDR3 size: 18 residues. V was pared by 6 bases and J by 2 bases, with 13 bases of the junction left unmatched.

This clone was seen ten or more times. The chain employs TRBV7-8 and TRBJ2-1; D is perhaps TRBD2 (5 bases). Trimming shortened V by 5 bases and J by 2 bases, and 13 bases separated the two germline ends. The CDR3 totals 15 residues. CDR1 is SGHVS and CDR2 is FQNEAQ in the germline V gene. DNA for the CDR3: TGTGCCAGCAGCCCTAGAACCGGGACCTACAATGAGCAGTTCTTC. It is translated as CASSPRTGTYNEQFF. The full variable domain, rest sourced from reference TRBV7-8 and TRBJ2-1, is GAGVSQSPRYKVAKRGQDVALRCDPISGHVSLFWYQQALGQGPEFLTYFQNEAQLDKSGLPSDRFFAERPEGSVSTLKIQRTQQEDSAVYLCASSPRTGTYNEQFFGPGTRLTVL.

The J gene is TRBJ1-2, the V gene TRBV3-1; no firm D call. CDR1 and CDR2 (germline): LGHDT, YNNKEL (reference sequence). Trimming took 3 bases from V and 5 from J, leaving 13 bases between them. CDR3 length: 14 residues. The CDR3 sequence: CASSQGRGEYGYTF. CDR3 nucleotide sequence: TGTGCCAGCAGCCAGGGTAGAGGAGAATATGGCTACACCTTC.

This clone was detected many times. The rearrangement uses TRBV7-6 and TRBJ2-7; TRBD2 agrees at 11 bases. Germline assignment: CDR1 SGHVS and CDR2 FNYEAQ. This CDR3 is 15 amino acids long. V lost 5 bases to trimming and J lost 7 bases; unmatched junction nucleotides: 10. The CDR3 sequence is CASSRIAGGPQEQYF. DNA of the CDR3: TGTGCCAGCAGCCGGATAGCGGGAGGGCCACAAGAGCAGTACTTC.

The rearrangement joins TRBV20-1 to TRBJ1-5; 9 bases line up with TRBD1. The CDR3 covers 18 residues. Losses at the gene ends were 0 bases for V and 2 bases for J; bases not matched to a gene: 11. Germline V gene lookup returns CDR1 DFQATT and CDR2 SNEGSKA (reference sequence). This CDR3 reads CSARDDRGQGDGNQPQHF. The CDR3 DNA follows: TGCAGTGCTAGAGATGACCGGGGACAGGGAGATGGCAATCAGCCCCAGCATTTT.

Details on this clone: One end of the junction does not line up with germline, which may come from a read error. This chain connects TRBV6-5 to TRBJ2-1, with D possibly matching TRBD1 (5 bases). In germline, CDR1 is MNHEY, CDR2 SVGAGI. This CDR3 has 14 amino acids. CDR3 DNA: TGTGCCATCAGTTACTACATGGGGCAGGGTGAGCAGTTCTTC. It encodes CAISYYMGQGEQFF.

Many counts were recorded for this clone. The gene calls are TRBV18 and TRBJ2-7, with TRBD2 matching over 13 bases. This CDR3 has 15 amino acids. Germline V CDR1 and CDR2: KGHSH, LQKENI. J gave up 7 bases and V 6 bases, and 9 bases lay outside the gene matches. The CDR3 reads CASSPGLAGAGEQYF. The CDR3 DNA is TGTGCCAGCTCCCCAGGACTAGCGGGAGCTGGAGAGCAGTACTTC.

The chain recombines TRBV4-2 with TRBJ2-2; 9 bases are a match to TRBD1. After removal of 0 bases from V and 3 bases from J, the junction contained 2 bases not matched to a gene. There are 16 residues in the CDR3. The germline CDR1 and CDR2 sequences are LGHNA and YNFKEQ. For the CDR3, the DNA is TGTGCCAGCAGCCAAGATCGACAGGGGGACACCGGGGAGCTGTTTTTT. It is translated as CASSQDRQGDTGELFF.

At least ten counts were recorded for this clone. The chain uses TRBV27 and TRBJ1-2; D is unclear. V was shortened by 5 bases and J by 2 bases, with 9 bases between the two germline ends. The germline CDR1 and CDR2 sequences are MNHEY and SMNVEV (reference sequence). This CDR3 has 13 residues. In nucleotides, the CDR3 is TGTGCCAGCAGTCCAGAGGGCAACTATGGCTACACCTTC. This codes for CASSPEGNYGYTF.

This clone appeared many times. In DNA, the CDR3 is TGTGCCAGTAGGCTAGCGGGAGGGCCTTTCGGGGAGCTGTTTTTT. It yields the protein CASRLAGGPFGELFF. The chain recombines TRBV19 with TRBJ2-2; 12 bases line up with TRBD2. The CDR3 is made up of 15 amino acids. CDR1 and CDR2 (germline): LNHDA, SQIVND (reference sequence). V shed 6 bases and J 7 bases; nucleotides not matched to a gene: 6.